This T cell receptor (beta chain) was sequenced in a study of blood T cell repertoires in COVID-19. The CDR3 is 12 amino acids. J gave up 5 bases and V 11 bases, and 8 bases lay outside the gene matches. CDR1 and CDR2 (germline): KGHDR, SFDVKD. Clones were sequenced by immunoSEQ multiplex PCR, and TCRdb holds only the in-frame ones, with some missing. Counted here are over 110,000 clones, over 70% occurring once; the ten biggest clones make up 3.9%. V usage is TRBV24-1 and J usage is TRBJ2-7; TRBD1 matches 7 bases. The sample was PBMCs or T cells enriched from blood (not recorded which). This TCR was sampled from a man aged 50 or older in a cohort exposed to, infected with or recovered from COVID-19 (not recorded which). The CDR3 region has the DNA TGTGCCATGCCAAGACAGGGCCACGAGCAGTACTTC. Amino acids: CAMPRQGHEQYF.